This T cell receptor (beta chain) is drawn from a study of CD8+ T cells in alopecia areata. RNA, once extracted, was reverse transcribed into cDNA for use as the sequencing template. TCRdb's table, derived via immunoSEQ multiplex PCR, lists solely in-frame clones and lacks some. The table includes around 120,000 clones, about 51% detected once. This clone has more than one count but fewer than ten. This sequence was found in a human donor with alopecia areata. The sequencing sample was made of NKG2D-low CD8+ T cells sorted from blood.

The CDR3 region is CSVRDPGGEQYF. In DNA, the CDR3 is TGCAGCGTTCGGGACCCAGGGGGCGAGCAGTACTTC. The chain employs TRBV29-1 and TRBJ2-7; TRBD1 aligns across 7 bases. The CDR3 spans 12 residues. The germline CDR1 and CDR2 sequences are SQVTM and ANQGSEA. V shed 5 bases and J 6 bases; nucleotides not matched to a gene: 7.